The clone carrying this T cell receptor beta chain was seen ten or more times. Antigen unknown. This sample was included in a study of beta chain features in type 1 diabetes. Since all of the isolated RNA was reverse transcribed, expressed TCRB transcripts were what got sequenced. Assay: immunoSEQ multiplex PCR; the TCRdb copy retains only in-frame clones and omits some. The sample records 130,000 or so clones, approximately 9.8% being singletons. The CDR3 has 14 amino acids. Trimming took 6 bases from V and 2 from J; bases not matched to a gene: 4. In germline, CDR1 is SNHLY, CDR2 FYNNEI. Findings of the study overall: Significant though moderate, a shortening of TCRB CDR3s appeared in all four CD4+ subsets of Type 1 diabetes patients.

The rearrangement links TRBV2 to TRBJ2-5, with 9 nucleotides matching TRBD2. Sequenced material: central memory CD4+ T cells from blood. The clonotype originates from a woman aged 40 to 50 in good health. The CDR3 DNA is TGTGCCAGCAGCGGCGGGGGGGGTCAAGAGACCCAGTACTTC. Translation: CASSGGGGQETQYF.